The 3 T cell receptor beta chains reported below all come from one sample, sequenced in a study of blood T cell repertoires in COVID-19. Libraries were prepared by immunoSEQ multiplex PCR; TCRdb keeps only in-frame clonotypes and omits some of them. The repertoire holds roughly 100,000 clones, with about nine tenths as singletons. Sequencing was done on a sample of peripheral blood. The receptors come from a man between 50 and 59 years old with acute or convalescent COVID-19.

The chain is built from TRBV2 and TRBJ2-5; tentative D call: TRBD1 (6 bases). The V end lost 2 bases, the J end lost 2 bases, and 15 bases lay between the germline ends. The CDR3 runs to 16 residues. Looked up from germline, CDR1 is SNHLY and CDR2 is FYNNEI. CDR3 sequence reads: CASSENNWGRQETQYF. CDR3 in DNA: TGTGCCAGCAGTGAAAATAATTGGGGGCGGCAAGAGACCCAGTACTTC.

The chain employs TRBV15 and TRBJ2-1, with 9 bases that match TRBD2. This CDR3 spans 17 amino acids. Germline CDR1 reads LNHNV; CDR2 reads YYDKDF (reference sequence). V shed 0 bases, J shed 7 bases, and the junction held 10 bases outside the gene matches. The CDR3 sequence: CATSRELKASGINEQFF. Here the CDR3 DNA reads TGTGCCACCAGCAGAGAGCTTAAGGCTAGCGGGATTAATGAGCAGTTCTTC.

The V gene is TRBV6-5, the J gene TRBJ2-1; 12 bases align to TRBD2. The CDR3 is 16 amino acids. Trimming took 2 bases from V and 9 from J; bases not matched to a gene: 8. The germline CDR1 and CDR2 sequences are MNHEY and SVGAGI. The DNA for the CDR3 is TGTGCCAGCAGTTACATAGGGCTAGCGGGAGGGCCTGAGCAGTTCTTC. Protein product: CASSYIGLAGGPEQFF.